The present T cell receptor (beta chain) was sequenced within a study of identical twins. Via MiXCR, TCRdb re-called the 5' RACE reads, giving one row per CDR3 protein. The sample holds 650,000 to 800,000 distinct CDR3 sequences, 8.5% to 9% seen once. Germline V gene sequence: CDR1 SGHRS, CDR2 YFSETQ. The CDR3 length is 17 residues. After removal of 1 base from V and 0 bases from J, the junction contained 7 bases not matched to a gene. The same specimen was also included in a second study, on yellow fever vaccine responses in identical twins.

The TCR comes from a woman younger than 35 in good health. This sequence joins TRBV5-1 and TRBJ1-1; TRBD1 matches at 9 bases. Sequencing was carried out using PBMCs. CDR3 residues: CASSLTGGGFLNTEAFF. In DNA form, the CDR3 reads TGCGCCAGCAGCTTGACAGGGGGCGGTTTCTTGAACACTGAAGCTTTCTTT. The variable domain in full, with the rest retrieved from reference TRBV5-1 and TRBJ1-1, is KAGVTQTPRYLIKTRGQQVTLSCSPISGHRSVSWYQQTPGQGLQFLFEYFSETQRNKGNFPGRFSGRQFSNSRSEMNVSTLELGDSALYLCASSLTGGGFLNTEAFFGQGTRLTVV.